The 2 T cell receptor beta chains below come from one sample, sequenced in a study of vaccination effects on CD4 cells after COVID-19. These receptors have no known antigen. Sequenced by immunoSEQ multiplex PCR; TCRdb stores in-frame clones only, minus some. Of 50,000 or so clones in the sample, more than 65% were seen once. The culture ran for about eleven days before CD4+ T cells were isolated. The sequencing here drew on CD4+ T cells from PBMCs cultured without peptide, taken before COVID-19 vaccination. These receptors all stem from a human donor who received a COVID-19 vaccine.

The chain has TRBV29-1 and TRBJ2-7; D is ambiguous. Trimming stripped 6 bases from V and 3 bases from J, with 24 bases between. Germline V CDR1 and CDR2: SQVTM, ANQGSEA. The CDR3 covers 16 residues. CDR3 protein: CSVETQTALALYEQYF. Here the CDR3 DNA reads TGCAGCGTCGAGACACAAACAGCCTTGGCCCTCTACGAGCAGTACTTC.

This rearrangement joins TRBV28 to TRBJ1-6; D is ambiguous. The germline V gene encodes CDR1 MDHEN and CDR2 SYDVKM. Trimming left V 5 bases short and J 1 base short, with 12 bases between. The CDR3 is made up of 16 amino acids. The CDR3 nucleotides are TGTGCCAGCAGTCCTGGATCCCGGTCCTATAATTCACCCCTCCACTTT. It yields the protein CASSPGSRSYNSPLHF.